This T cell receptor (beta chain) is from a study of blood T cells in healthy people across ages. From germline, CDR1 is SGHTA and CDR2 FQGTGA. The CDR3 sequence is 19 residues long. V lost 1 base to trimming and J lost 6 bases; unmatched junction nucleotides: 18. Using a J-beta primer mix together with a sample-barcoded 5' primer, a second PCR was run for about 6 to 11 cycles. Each cDNA molecule received a tag from a template-switch adaptor that had 12 random nucleotides. Via MiXCR, TCRdb re-called the 5' RACE reads, giving one row per CDR3 protein. Altogether roughly 730,000 distinct CDR3 sequences are present, roughly 56% being singletons, with the ten largest covering more than 25%.

V gene TRBV7-3 combines with J gene TRBJ1-2; 9 nucleotides agree with TRBD1. Sequenced input: blood. The sequence was obtained from a man aged 40-55 years in good health. The CDR3 DNA reads TGTGCCAGCAGCTTAAGACCACCGGGACAGGGTATTGTTTCGGATGGCTACACCTTC. It translates to CASSLRPPGQGIVSDGYTF. The full variable domain, completed using reference TRBV7-3 and TRBJ1-2, is GAGVSQTPSNKVTEKGKYVELRCDPISGHTALYWYRQSLGQGPEFLIYFQGTGAADDSGLPNDRFFAVRPEGSVSTLKIQRTERGDSAVYLCASSLRPPGQGIVSDGYTFGSGTRLTVV.